Following are 3 T cell receptor beta chains from one sample sequenced in a study of CD8 T cells in ankylosing spondylitis. MiXCR, run by TCRdb on the 5' RACE reads, gives a single entry per CDR3 protein. The sample records 250,000 or so distinct CDR3 sequences, 24% being singletons. Sequences were obtained from blood, either unsorted or a sorted T cell fraction (not recorded which). Source of these receptors: a male donor with ankylosing spondylitis or in good health (not recorded which).

In this sample, this clonotype turned up a few times. The chain links TRBV27 to TRBJ2-5; no definite D call. The CDR3 contains 14 residues. V shed 6 bases and J shed 1 base, with 12 bases lying between them. Germline V gene sequence: CDR1 MNHEY, CDR2 SMNVEV (reference sequence). The CDR3 region has the DNA TGTGCCAGCAGGGCTTGGGGTATCCAAGAGACCCAGTACTTC. Protein product: CASRAWGIQETQYF.

This clonotype was counted a single time. The chain is built from TRBV20-1 and TRBJ2-1, with D tentatively TRBD1 or TRBD2 (6 bases each). The CDR3 extends over 15 amino acids. Germline V CDR1 and CDR2: DFQATT, SNEGSKA (reference sequence). The ends were cut back, 0 bases at V and 8 bases at J, with 17 bases in the middle. This CDR3 reads CSARDGGGLGYEQFF. CDR3 sequence (DNA): TGCAGTGCTAGAGATGGAGGGGGGCTGGGGTATGAGCAGTTCTTC.

This clonotype appeared a single time. The chain is built from TRBV7-9 and TRBJ2-1, with 7 bases aligning to TRBD1. CDR1 and CDR2 from the germline V gene are SEHNR and FQNEAQ (reference sequence). The ends lost 5 bases at V and 4 bases at J; junction bases unmatched: 8. The CDR3 runs to 15 residues. CDR3 amino acids: CASSPDRVGYNEQFF. As DNA, the CDR3 is TGTGCCAGCAGCCCCGACAGGGTCGGTTACAATGAGCAGTTCTTC.